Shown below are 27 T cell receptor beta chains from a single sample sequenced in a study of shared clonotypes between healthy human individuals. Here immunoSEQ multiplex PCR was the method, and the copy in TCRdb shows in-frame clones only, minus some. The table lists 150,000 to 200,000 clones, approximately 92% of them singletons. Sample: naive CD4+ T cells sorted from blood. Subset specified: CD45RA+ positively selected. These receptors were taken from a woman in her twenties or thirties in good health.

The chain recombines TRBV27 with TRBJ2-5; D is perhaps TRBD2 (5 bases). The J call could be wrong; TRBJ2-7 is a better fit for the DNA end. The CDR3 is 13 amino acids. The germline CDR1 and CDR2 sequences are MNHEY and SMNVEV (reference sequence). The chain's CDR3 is CASRGGTAYEQYF. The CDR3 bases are TGTGCCAGCCGTGGAGGAACTGCCTACGAGCAGTACTTC.

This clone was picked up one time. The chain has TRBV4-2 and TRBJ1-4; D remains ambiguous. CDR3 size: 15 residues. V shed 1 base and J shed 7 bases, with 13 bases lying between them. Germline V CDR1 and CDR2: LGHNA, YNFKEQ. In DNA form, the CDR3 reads TGTGCCAGCAGCCAAGGTAGTGGTGGGAGTGAAAAACTGTTTTTT. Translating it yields CASSQGSGGSEKLFF.

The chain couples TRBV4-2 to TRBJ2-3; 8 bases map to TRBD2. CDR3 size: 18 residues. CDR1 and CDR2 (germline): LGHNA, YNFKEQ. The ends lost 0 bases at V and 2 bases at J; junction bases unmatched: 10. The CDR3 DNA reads TGTGCCAGCAGCCAAGAAGCGCTATCACTAGCGGTCACAGATACGCAGTATTTT. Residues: CASSQEALSLAVTDTQYF.

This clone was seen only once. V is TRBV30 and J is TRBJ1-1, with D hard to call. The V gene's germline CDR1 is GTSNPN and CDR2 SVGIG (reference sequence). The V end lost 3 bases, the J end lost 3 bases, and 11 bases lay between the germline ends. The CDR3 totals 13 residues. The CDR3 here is CAWRLQDYTEAFF. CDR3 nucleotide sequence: TGTGCCTGGAGACTTCAGGACTACACTGAAGCTTTCTTT.

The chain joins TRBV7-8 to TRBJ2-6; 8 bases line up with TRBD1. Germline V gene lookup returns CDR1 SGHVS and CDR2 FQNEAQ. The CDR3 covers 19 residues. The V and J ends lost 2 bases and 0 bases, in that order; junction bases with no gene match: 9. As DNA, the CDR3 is TGTGCCAGCAGCTTACGCAGGGGGCGCACCTCCTCTGGGGCCAACGTCCTGACTTTC. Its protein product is CASSLRRGRTSSGANVLTF.

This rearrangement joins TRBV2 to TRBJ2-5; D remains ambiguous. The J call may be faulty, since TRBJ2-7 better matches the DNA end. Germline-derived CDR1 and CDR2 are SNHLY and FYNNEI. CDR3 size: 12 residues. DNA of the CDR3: TGTGCCAGCAGCACCGAGACCAACGAGCAGTACTTC. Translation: CASSTETNEQYF.

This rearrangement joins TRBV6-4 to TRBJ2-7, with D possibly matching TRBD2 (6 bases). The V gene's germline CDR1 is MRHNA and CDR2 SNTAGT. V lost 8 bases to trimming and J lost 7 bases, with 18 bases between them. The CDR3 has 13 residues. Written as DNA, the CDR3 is TGTGCCAGCGGGCAGTGCGGGATTGGAGAGCAGTACTTC. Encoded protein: CASGQCGIGEQYF.

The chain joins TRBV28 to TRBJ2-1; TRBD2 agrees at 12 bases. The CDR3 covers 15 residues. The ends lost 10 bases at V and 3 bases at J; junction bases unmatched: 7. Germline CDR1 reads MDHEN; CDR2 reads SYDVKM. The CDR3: CATETSGRNYNEQFF. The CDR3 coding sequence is TGTGCCACCGAGACTAGCGGGAGAAACTACAATGAGCAGTTCTTC. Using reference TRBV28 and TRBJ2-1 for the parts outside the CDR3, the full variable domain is DVKVTQSSRYLVKRTGEKVFLECVQDMDHENMFWYRQDPGLGLRLIYFSYDVKMKEKGDIPEGYSVSREKKERFSLILESASTNQTSMYLCATETSGRNYNEQFFGPGTRLTVL.

CDR3 protein: CASSPSQNYEQYF. In DNA form, the CDR3 reads TGTGCCAGCTCACCAAGCCAAAACTACGAGCAGTACTTC. The rearrangement joins TRBV18 to TRBJ2-7; D not certain. Germline V CDR1 and CDR2: KGHSH, LQKENI. The CDR3 has 13 residues. Trimming removed 2 bases from V and 3 bases from J, with 8 bases in between. The variable domain in full, with the rest retrieved from reference TRBV18 and TRBJ2-7, is NAGVMQNPRHLVRRRGQEARLRCSPMKGHSHVYWYRQLPEEGLKFMVYLQKENIIDESGMPKERFSAEFPKEGPSILRIQQVVRGDSAAYFCASSPSQNYEQYFGPGTRLTVT.

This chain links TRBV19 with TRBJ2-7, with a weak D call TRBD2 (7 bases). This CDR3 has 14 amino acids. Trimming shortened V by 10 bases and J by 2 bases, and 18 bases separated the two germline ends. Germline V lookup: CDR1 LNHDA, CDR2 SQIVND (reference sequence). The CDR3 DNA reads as TGTGCCACTCGTAGGGGGGGGCTCCCCTACGAGCAGTACTTC. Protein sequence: CATRRGGLPYEQYF.

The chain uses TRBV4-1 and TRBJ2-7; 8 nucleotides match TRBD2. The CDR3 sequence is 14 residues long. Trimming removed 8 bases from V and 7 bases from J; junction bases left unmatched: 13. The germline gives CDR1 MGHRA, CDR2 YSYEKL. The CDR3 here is CASGPSGGLREQYF. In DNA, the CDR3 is TGCGCCAGCGGACCTTCGGGGGGGCTACGAGAGCAGTACTTC.

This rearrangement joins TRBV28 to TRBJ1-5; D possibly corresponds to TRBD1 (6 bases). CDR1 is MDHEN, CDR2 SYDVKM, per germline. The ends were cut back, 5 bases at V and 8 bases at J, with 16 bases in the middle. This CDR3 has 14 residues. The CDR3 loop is CASSPTEGGKPQHF. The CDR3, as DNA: TGTGCCAGCAGTCCCACCGAGGGGGGGAAGCCCCAGCATTTT. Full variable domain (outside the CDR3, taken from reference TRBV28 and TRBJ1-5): DVKVTQSSRYLVKRTGEKVFLECVQDMDHENMFWYRQDPGLGLRLIYFSYDVKMKEKGDIPEGYSVSREKKERFSLILESASTNQTSMYLCASSPTEGGKPQHFGDGTRLSIL.

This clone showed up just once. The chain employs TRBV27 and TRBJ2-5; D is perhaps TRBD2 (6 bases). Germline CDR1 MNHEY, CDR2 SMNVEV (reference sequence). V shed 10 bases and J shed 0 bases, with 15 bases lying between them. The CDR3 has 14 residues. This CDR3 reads CATRRGRNQETQYF. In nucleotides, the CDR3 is TGTGCCACCCGGCGGGGAAGAAACCAAGAGACCCAGTACTTC.

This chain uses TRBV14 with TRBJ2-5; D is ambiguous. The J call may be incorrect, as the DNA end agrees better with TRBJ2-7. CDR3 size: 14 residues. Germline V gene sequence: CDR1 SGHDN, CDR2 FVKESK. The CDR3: CASSHRPETYEQYF. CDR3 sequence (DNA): TGTGCCAGCAGCCATCGCCCCGAAACCTACGAGCAGTACTTC.

The DNA of the CDR3 is TGTGCCAGCAGCAAAGGACAGGGGGAACAGCCCCAGCATTTT. It yields the protein CASSKGQGEQPQHF. V usage is TRBV7-9 and J usage is TRBJ1-5; 10 bases match TRBD1. In germline, CDR1 is SEHNR, CDR2 FQNEAQ (reference sequence). This CDR3 region has 14 residues. Germline trimming cut 5 bases from V and 7 bases from J; bases unmatched to any gene: 5. The whole variable domain, filled in from reference TRBV7-9 and TRBJ1-5, reads DTGVSQNPRHKITKRGQNVTFRCDPISEHNRLYWYRQTLGQGPEFLTYFQNEAQLEKSRLLSDRFSAERPKGSFSTLEIQRTEQGDSAMYLCASSKGQGEQPQHFGDGTRLSIL.

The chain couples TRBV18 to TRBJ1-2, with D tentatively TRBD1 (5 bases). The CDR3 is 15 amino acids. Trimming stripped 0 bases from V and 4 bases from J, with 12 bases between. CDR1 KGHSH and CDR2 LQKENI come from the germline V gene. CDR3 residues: CASSPPGREPYGYTF. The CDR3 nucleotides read TGTGCCAGCTCACCACCGGGACGCGAACCCTATGGCTACACCTTC.

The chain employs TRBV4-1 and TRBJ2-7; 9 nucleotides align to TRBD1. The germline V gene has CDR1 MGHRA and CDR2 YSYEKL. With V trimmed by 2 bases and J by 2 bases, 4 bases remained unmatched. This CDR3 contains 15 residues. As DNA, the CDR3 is TGCGCCAGCAGCCAACCCCGACAGGGGGCCTACGAGCAGTACTTC. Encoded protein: CASSQPRQGAYEQYF.

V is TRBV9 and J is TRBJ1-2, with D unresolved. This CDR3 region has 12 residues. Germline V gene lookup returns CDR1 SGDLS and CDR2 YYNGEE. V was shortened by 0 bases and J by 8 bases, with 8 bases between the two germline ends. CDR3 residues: CASSVAGWGYTF. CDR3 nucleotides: TGTGCCAGCAGCGTAGCTGGTTGGGGCTACACCTTC.

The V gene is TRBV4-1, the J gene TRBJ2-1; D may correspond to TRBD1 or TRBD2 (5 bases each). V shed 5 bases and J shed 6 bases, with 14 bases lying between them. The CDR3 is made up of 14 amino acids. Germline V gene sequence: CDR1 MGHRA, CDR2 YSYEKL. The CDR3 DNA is TGCGCCAGCAGCGCGAGGGGCCTGCTCAATGAGCAGTTCTTC. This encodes CASSARGLLNEQFF.

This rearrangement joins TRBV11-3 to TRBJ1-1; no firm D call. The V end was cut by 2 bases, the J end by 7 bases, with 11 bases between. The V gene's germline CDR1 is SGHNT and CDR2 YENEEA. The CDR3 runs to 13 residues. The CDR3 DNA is TGTGCCAGCAGCTTATCTCCATATGGTGAAGCTTTCTTT. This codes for CASSLSPYGEAFF. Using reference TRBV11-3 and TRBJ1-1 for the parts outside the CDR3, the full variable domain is EAGVVQSPRYKIIEKKQPVAFWCNPISGHNTLYWYLQNLGQGPELLIRYENEEAVDDSQLPKDRFSAERLKGVDSTLKIQPAELGDSAVYLCASSLSPYGEAFFGQGTRLTVV.

CDR3 bases: TGTGCCAGCAGTAGAGGGACAGGGGGGACCTACGAGCAGTACTTC. This sequence encodes CASSRGTGGTYEQYF. This rearrangement joins TRBV2 to TRBJ2-7; 11 bases match TRBD1. Germline V gene lookup returns CDR1 SNHLY and CDR2 FYNNEI. J lost 2 bases, V lost 5 bases, and 5 bases had no gene match. The CDR3 is made up of 15 amino acids.

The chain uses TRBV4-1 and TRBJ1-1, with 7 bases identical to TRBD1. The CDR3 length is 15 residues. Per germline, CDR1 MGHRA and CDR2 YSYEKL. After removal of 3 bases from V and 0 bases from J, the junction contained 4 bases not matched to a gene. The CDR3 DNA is TGCGCCAGCAGCCACCGGGGACAGCTGAACACTGAAGCTTTCTTT. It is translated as CASSHRGQLNTEAFF.

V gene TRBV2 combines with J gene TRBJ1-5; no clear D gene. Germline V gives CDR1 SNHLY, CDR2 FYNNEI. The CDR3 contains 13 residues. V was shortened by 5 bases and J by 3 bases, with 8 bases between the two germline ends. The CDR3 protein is CASSKTFNQPQHF. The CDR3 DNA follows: TGTGCCAGCAGTAAAACGTTCAATCAGCCCCAGCATTTT. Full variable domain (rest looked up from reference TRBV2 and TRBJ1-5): EPEVTQTPSHQVTQMGQEVILRCVPISNHLYFYWYRQILGQKVEFLVSFYNNEISEKSEIFDDQFSVERPDGSNFTLKIRSTKLEDSAMYFCASSKTFNQPQHFGDGTRLSIL.

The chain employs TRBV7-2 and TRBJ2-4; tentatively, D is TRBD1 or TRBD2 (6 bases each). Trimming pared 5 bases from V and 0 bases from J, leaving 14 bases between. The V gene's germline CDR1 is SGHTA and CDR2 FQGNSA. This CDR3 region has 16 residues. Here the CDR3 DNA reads TGTGCCAGCAGCATCTTACAGGGACTAGCCAAAAACATTCAGTACTTC. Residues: CASSILQGLAKNIQYF.

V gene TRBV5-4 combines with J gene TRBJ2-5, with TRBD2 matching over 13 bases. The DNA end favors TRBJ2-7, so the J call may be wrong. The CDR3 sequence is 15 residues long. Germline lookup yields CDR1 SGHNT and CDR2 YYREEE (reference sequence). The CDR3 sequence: CASSLGTSGTYEQYF. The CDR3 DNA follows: TGTGCCAGCAGCTTAGGGACTAGCGGGACCTACGAGCAGTACTTC.

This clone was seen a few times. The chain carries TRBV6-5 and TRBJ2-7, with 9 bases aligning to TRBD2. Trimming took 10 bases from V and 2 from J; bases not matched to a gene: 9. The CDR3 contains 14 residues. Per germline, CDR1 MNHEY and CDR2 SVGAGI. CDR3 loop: CATTPAGGPYEQYF. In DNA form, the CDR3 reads TGTGCCACCACCCCTGCGGGAGGGCCCTACGAGCAGTACTTC.

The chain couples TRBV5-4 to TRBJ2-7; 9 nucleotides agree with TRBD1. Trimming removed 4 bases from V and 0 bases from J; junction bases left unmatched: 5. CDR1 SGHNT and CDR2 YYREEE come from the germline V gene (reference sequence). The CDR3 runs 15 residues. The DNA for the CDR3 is TGTGCCAGCAGCCGAGGACAGGGGAGCTCCTACGAGCAGTACTTC. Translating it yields CASSRGQGSSYEQYF.